These 19 T cell receptor beta chains share one sample of origin, sequenced in a study of cytomegalovirus exposure and HLA in healthy donors. Primers: 60 Vbeta forward and 13 Jbeta reverse. Profiled with immunoSEQ multiplex PCR; TCRdb holds only in-frame clones, not every one. The table has approximately 190,000 clones, approximately 79% seen once. Material for sequencing was PBMCs. All receptors come from a man between 35 and 55 years old in good health and CMV-seropositive.

CDR3 DNA: TGCAGCGTTGGTAGGGGTGGGGTAGATACGCAGTATTTT. Encoded protein: CSVGRGGVDTQYF. The V call is TRBV29-1, the J call TRBJ2-3; D perhaps matches TRBD1 (5 bases). The germline V gene has CDR1 SQVTM and CDR2 ANQGSEA. V was trimmed by 4 bases and J by 5 bases, leaving 13 bases between them. The CDR3 is 13 amino acids.

The V call is TRBV5-1, the J call TRBJ2-1; a possible D gene is TRBD2 (5 bases). Germline V lookup: CDR1 SGHRS, CDR2 YFSETQ. The V end lost 0 bases, the J end lost 5 bases, and 6 bases lay between the germline ends. The CDR3 covers 13 residues. The CDR3 coding sequence is TGCGCCAGCAGCTTGGTGAGGGACAATGAGCAGTTCTTC. It codes for CASSLVRDNEQFF.

The V and J genes are TRBV7-8 and TRBJ2-2; D remains unclear. V was shortened by 4 bases and J by 5 bases, with 5 bases between the two germline ends. From germline, CDR1 is SGHVS and CDR2 FQNEAQ. CDR3 length: 12 residues. Here the CDR3 reads CASSSRTGELFF. The CDR3 nucleotides read TGTGCCAGCAGCTCCCGTACCGGGGAGCTGTTTTTT.

V gene TRBV10-3 combines with J gene TRBJ2-7; no clear D. The V gene lost 4 bases and the J gene lost 5 bases, with 6 bases spanning the gap. The CDR3 length is 11 residues. Germline-derived CDR1 and CDR2 are ENHRY and SYGVKD. CDR3 DNA sequence: TGTGCCATCAGTGGGCTCCACGAGCAGTACTTC. Translating it yields CAISGLHEQYF.

The gene calls are TRBV5-4 and TRBJ1-4, with 9 bases aligning to TRBD1. The CDR3 sequence is 16 residues long. Trimming removed 4 bases from V and 2 bases from J; junction bases left unmatched: 6. CDR1 and CDR2 (germline): SGHNT, YYREEE (reference sequence). CDR3 in amino acids: CASSLGQGRTNEKLFF. DNA of the CDR3: TGTGCCAGCAGCCTAGGACAGGGGAGGACTAATGAAAAACTGTTTTTT.

The sample holds one count of this clone. The V and J genes are TRBV7-9 and TRBJ1-2; the D is unclear. V dropped 1 base and J dropped 6 bases, with 6 bases sitting between them. The CDR3 is 12 amino acids. Germline values: CDR1 SEHNR, CDR2 FQNEAQ (reference sequence). CDR3 nucleotides: TGTGCCAGCAGCTTAGTTTCGGATGGCTACACCTTC. It translates to CASSLVSDGYTF.

V is TRBV4-3 and J is TRBJ2-2; 8 bases fit TRBD1. Trimming took 3 bases from V and 7 from J; bases not matched to a gene: 10. Germline V lookup: CDR1 LGHNA, CDR2 YSLEER. The CDR3 sequence is 16 residues long. The CDR3 DNA is TGCGCCAGCAGCCAGGGACAGGCTCCAATCGGCGGGGAGCTGTTTTTT. This codes for CASSQGQAPIGGELFF.

CDR3 sequence (DNA): TGTGCCAGCAGCTTTGGCGGGAAAGGAGAGACCCAGTACTTC. It encodes CASSFGGKGETQYF. This chain connects TRBV5-4 to TRBJ2-5; maybe TRBD2 (6 bases). Trimming stripped 2 bases from V and 4 bases from J, with 12 bases between. The CDR3 has 14 residues. The germline V gene has CDR1 SGHNT and CDR2 YYREEE (reference sequence).

This chain uses TRBV9 with TRBJ2-4, with D tentatively TRBD2 (5 bases). Trimming removed 4 bases from V and 5 bases from J, with 10 bases in between. The CDR3 totals 13 residues. The germline V gene has CDR1 SGDLS and CDR2 YYNGEE. CDR3 sequence: CASSPPRENIQYF. In DNA, the CDR3 is TGTGCCAGCAGCCCCCCGAGGGAAAACATTCAGTACTTC. The full variable domain, its missing parts supplied by reference TRBV9 and TRBJ2-4, is DSGVTQTPKHLITATGQRVTLRCSPRSGDLSVYWYQQSLDQGLQFLIQYYNGEERAKGNILERFSAQQFPDLHSELNLSSLELGDSALYFCASSPPRENIQYFGAGTRLSVL.

The chain links TRBV7-3 to TRBJ2-3, with D perhaps matching TRBD1 (6 bases). Germline V gene data show CDR1 as SGHTA and CDR2 as FQGTGA. CDR3 length: 15 amino acids. Trimming stripped 2 bases from V and 6 bases from J, with 15 bases between. Here the CDR3 DNA reads TGTGCCAGCAGCTTAGTGCGTGGTGGGGGCGATACGCAGTATTTT. Residues: CASSLVRGGGDTQYF.

The chain couples TRBV4-2 to TRBJ2-5, with D perhaps TRBD1 (7 bases). V gave up 5 bases and J gave up 4 bases, with 20 bases separating them. The CDR3 spans 16 residues. Germline loops: CDR1 LGHNA, CDR2 YNFKEQ. CDR3 nucleotides: TGTGCCAGCAGCTCCTCAGGGGGGCCATTTGCAGAGACCCAGTACTTC. Translation: CASSSSGGPFAETQYF.

The V and J genes are TRBV13 and TRBJ2-1, with 12 bases that match TRBD2. Germline CDR1 PRHDT, CDR2 FYEKMQ (reference sequence). The V and J ends lost 1 base and 4 bases, in that order; junction bases with no gene match: 5. This CDR3 spans 17 amino acids. This CDR3 is CASSLVASGGVYNEQFF. In nucleotides, the CDR3 is TGTGCCAGCAGCTTAGTGGCTAGCGGGGGGGTTTACAATGAGCAGTTCTTC.

In its sample, this clone was seen once. The gene calls are TRBV9 and TRBJ1-1; D perhaps matches TRBD1 (5 bases). Germline V CDR1 and CDR2: SGDLS, YYNGEE. The CDR3 totals 15 residues. With 0 bases removed from V and 1 base from J, the gap between germline ends came to 10 bases. In DNA form, the CDR3 reads TGTGCCAGCAGCGTAGGGCGACAGACGAACACTGAAGCTTTCTTT. It yields the protein CASSVGRQTNTEAFF. Complete variable domain (other parts from reference TRBV9 and TRBJ1-1): DSGVTQTPKHLITATGQRVTLRCSPRSGDLSVYWYQQSLDQGLQFLIQYYNGEERAKGNILERFSAQQFPDLHSELNLSSLELGDSALYFCASSVGRQTNTEAFFGQGTRLTVV.

V usage is TRBV7-6 and J usage is TRBJ2-7, with D tentatively TRBD1 (5 bases). CDR1 SGHVS and CDR2 FNYEAQ come from the germline V gene. The V end lost 4 bases, the J end lost 6 bases, and 19 bases lay between the germline ends. The CDR3 consists of 15 residues. CDR3 nucleotides: TGTGCCAGCAGCTCACAGGCAGGTAATCCAGGCGAGCAGTACTTC. Translating it yields CASSSQAGNPGEQYF.

This clone turned up a few times. The chain is built from TRBV29-1 and TRBJ1-1; 9 bases line up with TRBD1. The CDR3 is 13 residues long. The trim removed 7 bases at V and 1 base at J, leaving 4 bases unmatched. Germline CDR1 and CDR2: SQVTM and ANQGSEA. This CDR3 is CSAADRGNTEAFF. CDR3 bases: TGCAGCGCCGCGGACAGGGGGAACACTGAAGCTTTCTTT.

Written as DNA, the CDR3 is TGCGCCAGCAGCCAAGGGGCAACCGGATCACCCCTCCACTTT. This sequence encodes CASSQGATGSPLHF. The genes are TRBV4-3 and TRBJ1-6; D gene ambiguous. The CDR3 covers 14 residues. Germline values: CDR1 LGHNA, CDR2 YSLEER. Trimming shortened V by 1 base and J by 10 bases, and 11 bases separated the two germline ends.

The V call is TRBV6-1, the J call TRBJ1-5; D unresolved. This CDR3 is built from 14 residues. V was shortened by 2 bases and J by 0 bases, with 5 bases between the two germline ends. The germline V gene has CDR1 MNHNS and CDR2 SASEGT. CDR3 bases: TGTGCCAGCAGTGAACACGGTAGCAATCAGCCCCAGCATTTT. This encodes CASSEHGSNQPQHF.

This chain joins TRBV5-8 and TRBJ1-5; D gene unclear. Germline CDR1 and CDR2: SGHTS and YDEGEE. The CDR3 is made up of 15 amino acids. With 1 base removed from V and 7 bases from J, the gap between germline ends came to 15 bases. CDR3 sequence: CASSLRAGLEQPQHF. In nucleotides, the CDR3 is TGTGCCAGCAGCTTGAGGGCAGGACTAGAACAGCCCCAGCATTTT.

DNA of the CDR3: TGCGCCAGCAGCCAAGTTTTAAATCAGCCCCAGCATTTT. Its translation: CASSQVLNQPQHF. This rearrangement joins TRBV4-3 to TRBJ1-5, with unresolved D. Trimming shortened V by 1 base and J by 4 bases, and 5 bases separated the two germline ends. The CDR3 covers 13 residues. Germline V gene data show CDR1 as LGHNA and CDR2 as YSLEER.